Listed below are T cell receptor beta chains from one sample, sequenced in a study of T cell responses to AZD1222 COVID-19 vaccine. TCRdb's copy holds only in-frame clones and misses some; the assay was immunoSEQ multiplex PCR. The sample includes about 140,000 clones, 80% to 95% seen only once; the top ten take just over 3%. The sample was peripheral blood, taken on day 0 of AZD1222 vaccination. The receptor source for this set is an adult in good health. CDR3s include the opening cysteine and the closing phenylalanine or tryptophan. The D gene is left open where the match is weak. Size tells how often a clone was seen (once, few, many) or the class of an expanded clone, and some rows leave it out.

j_gene	d_gene	v_gene	abundance	CDR3nt	CDR3aa
TRBJ2-2	-	TRBV28	-	TGTGCCAGCAGACTACAGGGCGCCGGGGAGCTGTTTTTT	CASRLQGAGELFF
TRBJ2-2	TRBD1	TRBV4-1	-	TGCGCCAGCAGCCAAGAACACAGGGGCCACGGGGAGCTGTTTTTT	CASSQEHRGHGELFF
TRBJ1-1	-	TRBV3-1/TRBV3-2	-	TGTGCCAGCAGCCAAGGTAGCGTCACTGAAGCTTTCTTT	CASSQGSVTEAFF
TRBJ1-5	-	TRBV19	-	TGTGCCAGTAGTATAAGGCCGTATAGCGGCAATCAGCCCCAGCATTTT	CASSIRPYSGNQPQHF
TRBJ1-4	-	TRBV27	few	TGTGCCAGCAGTGGGGTGGGGGGCGCAACTAATGAAAAACTGTTTTTT	CASSGVGGATNEKLFF
TRBJ2-1	TRBD2	TRBV14	few	TGTGCCAGCAGCGAAGCGGGATCAAGGTACAATGAGCAGTTCTTC	CASSEAGSRYNEQFF
TRBJ1-6	-	TRBV27	-	TGTGCCAGCAGTTTAGGTCACTCACCCCTCCACTTT	CASSLGHSPLHF
TRBJ2-1	-	TRBV9	-	TGTGCCAGCAGCGTGTCTGGGGGCGGTGAGCAGTTCTTC	CASSVSGGGEQFF
TRBJ1-5	-	TRBV6-5	once	TGTGCCAGCAGTTTTTTAGGGCTTAGCAATCAGCCCCAGCATTTT	CASSFLGLSNQPQHF
TRBJ2-1	TRBD2	TRBV14	once	TGTGCCAGCCGGTCGACTAGCGAGACTTACAATGAGCAGTTCTTC	CASRSTSETYNEQFF
TRBJ2-7	-	TRBV7-9	-	TGTGCCAGCAGCGCCTCCGGCAGGACCTACGAGCAGTACTTC	CASSASGRTYEQYF
TRBJ1-2	-	TRBV30	-	TGTGCCTGGGAGCCCGGGACTAACTATGGCTACACCTTC	CAWEPGTNYGYTF
TRBJ2-3	TRBD1	TRBV9	once	TGTGCCAGCAGCAGCCGGGACAGGGGGCAAGCAGATACGCAGTATTTT	CASSSRDRGQADTQYF
TRBJ1-2	TRBD1	TRBV27	-	TGTGCCAGCAGTTTGCGGGGGGACAGGGCTAACTATGGCTACACCTTC	CASSLRGDRANYGYTF
TRBJ1-1	-	TRBV2	-	TGTGCCAGCAGGGGGGAGGGGTGGACTGAAGCTTTCTTT	CASRGEGWTEAFF
TRBJ2-1	-	TRBV13	-	TGTGCCAGCACAAGACGAGTCGGCTCCTACAATGAGCAGTTCTTC	CASTRRVGSYNEQFF
TRBJ1-5	-	TRBV23-1	-	TGCGCCAGCAGCCCAGAATCGGGGGGCAGCAATCAGCCCCAGCATTTT	CASSPESGGSNQPQHF
TRBJ1-1	-	TRBV5-5	-	TGTGCCAGCAGCTTACCGGGGTTTGGGAACACTGAAGCTTTCTTT	CASSLPGFGNTEAFF
TRBJ2-2	-	TRBV19	-	TGTGCCAGTAGTAATGGCAGGACGAACACCGGGGAGCTGTTTTTT	CASSNGRTNTGELFF
TRBJ1-5	TRBD1	TRBV27	-	TGTGCCAGCAGTACGACAGGGCGGCAGCCCCAGCATTTT	CASSTTGRQPQHF
TRBJ1-4	-	TRBV5-6	-	TGTGCCAGCAGCTTGGCCAAGAGCGTCTTGGCGCGTGAAAAACTGTTTTTT	CASSLAKSVLAREKLFF
TRBJ1-3	-	TRBV20-1	-	TGCAGTGCTAGTCACAAGGGTTACACCATATATTTT	CSASHKGYTIYF
TRBJ1-1	TRBD1	TRBV19	-	TGTGCCAGTAGTCGTCCGGGACAGGGGGCTGAAGCTTTCTTT	CASSRPGQGAEAFF
TRBJ1-1	-	TRBV30	-	TGTGCGAGGGGCCCCTTGAACACTGAAGCTTTCTTT	CARGPLNTEAFF
TRBJ1-3	-	TRBV9	-	TGTGCCAGCGTCGGAAACTCTGGAAACACCATATATTTT	CASVGNSGNTIYF
TRBJ1-2	-	TRBV4-1	-	TGCGCCAGCAGCCCAAGGAGTGGGATCAGGGGCTACACCTTC	CASSPRSGIRGYTF
TRBJ1-4	-	TRBV19	-	TGTGCCAGTAGTACCAAAGGACAGAGTAATGAAAAACTGTTTTTT	CASSTKGQSNEKLFF
TRBJ2-3	TRBD2	TRBV6-5	-	TGTGCCAGCAGTTGGGGACTAGCGGGATCAGATACGCAGTATTTT	CASSWGLAGSDTQYF
TRBJ1-4	TRBD1	TRBV5-6	-	TGTGCCAGCAGCTCTCTCCGGGACAGGGGTGAAAAACTGTTTTTT	CASSSLRDRGEKLFF
TRBJ1-2	-	TRBV14	-	TGTGCCAGCATTTCTCGATGGGGGGCCTACTATGGCTACACCTTC	CASISRWGAYYGYTF
TRBJ2-1	-	TRBV2	-	TGTGCCAGCAGTCGGAATGAGCAGTTCTTC	CASSRNEQFF
TRBJ1-1	-	TRBV5-4	-	TGTGCCAGCAGGTCGGGACCGTTGAACACTGAAGCTTTCTTT	CASRSGPLNTEAFF
TRBJ1-4	-	TRBV30	few	TGTGCCTGGAGTGGTGCAGGCATAACTGAAAAACTGTTTTTT	CAWSGAGITEKLFF
TRBJ2-1	TRBD1	TRBV5-4	-	TGTGCCAGCAGCGGAAACTCGGACAGGAGCTCCTACAATGAGCAGTTCTTC	CASSGNSDRSSYNEQFF
TRBJ1-1	-	TRBV28	-	TGTGCCAGCAGTCCCCCTGAGGGGAGCACTGAAGCTTTCTTT	CASSPPEGSTEAFF
TRBJ1-6	-	TRBV20-1	-	TGCAGTGCTAGTCGGGCAGGTTCACCCCTCCACTTT	CSASRAGSPLHF
TRBJ1-2	-	TRBV18	-	TGTGCCAGCTCACCATCGGGGTTCGGTGGCTACACCTTC	CASSPSGFGGYTF